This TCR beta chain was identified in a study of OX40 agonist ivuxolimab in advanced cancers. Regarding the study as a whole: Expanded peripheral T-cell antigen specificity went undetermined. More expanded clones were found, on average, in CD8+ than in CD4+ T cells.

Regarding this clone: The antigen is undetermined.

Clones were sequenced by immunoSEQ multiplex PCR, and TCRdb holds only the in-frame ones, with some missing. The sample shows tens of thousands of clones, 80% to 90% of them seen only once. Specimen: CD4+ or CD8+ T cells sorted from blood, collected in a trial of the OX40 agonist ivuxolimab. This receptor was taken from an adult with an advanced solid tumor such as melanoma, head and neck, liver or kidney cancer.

The CDR3, as DNA: TGTGCCAGCAGTTACACCGGGAAACCGGTCGATGAGCAGTTCTTC. Its translation is CASSYTGKPVDEQFF. The rearrangement joins TRBV6-6 to TRBJ2-1; weak D call: TRBD2 (5 bases). Germline-derived CDR1 and CDR2 are MNHNY and SVGAGI (reference sequence). V was trimmed by 2 bases and J by 8 bases, leaving 16 bases between them. CDR3 length: 15 amino acids.